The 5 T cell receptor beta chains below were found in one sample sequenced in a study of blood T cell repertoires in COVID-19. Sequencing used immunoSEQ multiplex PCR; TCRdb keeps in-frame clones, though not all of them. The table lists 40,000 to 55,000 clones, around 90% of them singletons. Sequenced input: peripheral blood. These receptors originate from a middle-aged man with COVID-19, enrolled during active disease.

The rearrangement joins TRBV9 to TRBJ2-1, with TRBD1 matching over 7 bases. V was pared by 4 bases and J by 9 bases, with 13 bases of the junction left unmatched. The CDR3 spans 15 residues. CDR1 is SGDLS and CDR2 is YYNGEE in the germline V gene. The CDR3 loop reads CASSPYRQGEGEQFF. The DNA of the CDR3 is TGTGCCAGCAGCCCCTACAGACAGGGCGAGGGTGAGCAGTTCTTC.

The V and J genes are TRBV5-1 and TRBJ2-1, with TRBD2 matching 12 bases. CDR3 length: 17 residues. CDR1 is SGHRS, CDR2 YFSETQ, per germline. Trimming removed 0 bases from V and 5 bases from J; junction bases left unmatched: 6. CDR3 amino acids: CASSLVLAGGQNNEQFF. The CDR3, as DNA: TGCGCCAGCAGCTTGGTTCTAGCGGGAGGGCAGAACAATGAGCAGTTCTTC.

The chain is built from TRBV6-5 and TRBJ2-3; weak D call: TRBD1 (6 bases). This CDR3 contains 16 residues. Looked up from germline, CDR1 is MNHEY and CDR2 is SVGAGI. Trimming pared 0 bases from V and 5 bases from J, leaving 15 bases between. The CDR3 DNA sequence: TGTGCCAGCAGTTACTCGGGCAGGGGAACGGGAGATACGCAGTATTTT. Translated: CASSYSGRGTGDTQYF.

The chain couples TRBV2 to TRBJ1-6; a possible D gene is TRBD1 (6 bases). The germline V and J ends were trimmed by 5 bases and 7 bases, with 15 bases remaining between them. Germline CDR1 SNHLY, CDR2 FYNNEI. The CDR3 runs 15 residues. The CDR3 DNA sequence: TGTGCCAGCAGTTTCAGGGGCCTGGAGAATTCACCCCTCCACTTT. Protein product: CASSFRGLENSPLHF.

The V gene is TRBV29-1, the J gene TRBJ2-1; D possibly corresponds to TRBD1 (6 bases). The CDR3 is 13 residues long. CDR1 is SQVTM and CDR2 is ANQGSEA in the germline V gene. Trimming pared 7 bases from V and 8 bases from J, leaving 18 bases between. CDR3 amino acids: CSGDLQQGYEQFF. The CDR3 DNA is TGCAGCGGGGATTTACAGCAGGGGTATGAGCAGTTCTTC.